The 8 T cell receptor beta chains given below trace back to one sample, sequenced in a study of blood T cell repertoires in COVID-19. The table came from immunoSEQ multiplex PCR; TCRdb's copy has only in-frame clones and leaves some out. In the table there are around 400,000 clones, about 90% of which are singletons. Sequencing was carried out using peripheral blood. The receptors stem from a man aged 35-49 years with acute or convalescent COVID-19.

CDR3 region: CASSRDRGRGGYTF. The DNA of the CDR3 is TGTGCCAGCAGCCGCGACAGGGGGCGAGGCGGCTACACCTTC. The rearrangement joins TRBV7-3 to TRBJ1-2; TRBD1 matches at 10 bases. Germline CDR1 SGHTA, CDR2 FQGTGA. CDR3 length: 14 amino acids. V trimming: 5 bases; J trimming: 8 bases; junction bases outside the gene matches: 8.

This clone was recorded only once. J is TRBJ2-7 and V is TRBV6-5, with 7 nucleotides matching TRBD1. V dropped 5 bases and J dropped 3; count of bases not matched to a gene: 10. CDR1 is MNHEY, CDR2 SVGAGI, per germline. The CDR3 is made up of 15 amino acids. CDR3 nucleotides: TGTGCCAGCAGTCTTACGGGACAGCAGCACTACGAGCAGTACTTC. It translates to CASSLTGQQHYEQYF.

The chain uses TRBV18 and TRBJ1-6, with a tentative D call TRBD1 (5 bases). The CDR3 is made up of 14 amino acids. CDR1 and CDR2 (germline): KGHSH, LQKENI. Trimming pared 4 bases from V and 4 bases from J, leaving 8 bases between. CDR3 in amino acids: CASSQDNYNSPLHF. As DNA, the CDR3 is TGTGCCAGCTCACAGGACAATTATAATTCACCCCTCCACTTT.

V is TRBV5-1 and J is TRBJ2-1; tentatively, D is TRBD2 (6 bases). Germline values: CDR1 SGHRS, CDR2 YFSETQ. The CDR3 length is 16 residues. Trimming stripped 2 bases from V and 2 bases from J, with 14 bases between. CDR3: CASSFVTRAPYNEQFF. CDR3 nucleotide sequence: TGCGCCAGCAGCTTTGTGACTAGGGCCCCCTACAATGAGCAGTTCTTC.

CDR3 loop: CASSLGTGAHRANVLTF. In DNA form, the CDR3 reads TGTGCCAGCAGCTTGGGGACAGGGGCCCACCGGGCCAACGTCCTGACTTTC. V is TRBV13 and J is TRBJ2-6, with TRBD1 matching over 10 bases. This CDR3 has 17 amino acids. Germline values: CDR1 PRHDT, CDR2 FYEKMQ (reference sequence). V gave up 3 bases and J gave up 5 bases; unmatched junction bases: 7.

This chain joins TRBV7-6 and TRBJ2-1; TRBD2 agrees at 9 bases. The J segment lost 2 bases and the V segment lost 4 bases, leaving 21 bases of the junction unmatched. This CDR3 is built from 21 residues. Germline V lookup: CDR1 SGHVS, CDR2 FNYEAQ. The DNA of the CDR3 is TGTGCCAGCAGCTCCCCCGGTGCCGGGACTAGCCCAACTGTCCCCTACAATGAGCAGTTCTTC. Protein product: CASSSPGAGTSPTVPYNEQFF.

The J gene is TRBJ2-3, the V gene TRBV7-9, with D maybe TRBD2 (6 bases). The germline V gene has CDR1 SEHNR and CDR2 FQNEAQ (reference sequence). CDR3 length: 16 amino acids. The V gene lost 6 bases and the J gene lost 1 base, with 17 bases spanning the gap. CDR3 sequence (DNA): TGTGCCAGCAGACCCAACAGGATAGCGGGCACAGATACGCAGTATTTT. As protein: CASRPNRIAGTDTQYF.

The chain has TRBV14 and TRBJ2-7, with a possible D match to TRBD1 (6 bases). The CDR3 contains 15 residues. Germline loops: CDR1 SGHDN, CDR2 FVKESK. The V and J ends lost 3 bases and 0 bases respectively, with 12 bases between them. DNA for the CDR3: TGTGCCAGCAGCCACAGGGGCTACAGCTCCTACGAGCAGTACTTC. It yields the protein CASSHRGYSSYEQYF.